This passage covers 14 T cell receptor beta chains from one sample sequenced in a study of CD8 T cells in ankylosing spondylitis. MiXCR, applied by TCRdb to the 5' RACE reads, yields one record per CDR3 protein. The data show around 39,000 distinct CDR3 sequences, around an eighth seen once. Input material: synovial fluid, either unsorted or a sorted T cell fraction (not recorded which). The receptors originated from a male donor with ankylosing spondylitis.

This clonotype was picked up a small number of times. The rearrangement links TRBV12-3 or TRBV12-4 to TRBJ1-4, with 7 bases identical to TRBD1. The length of the CDR3 is 14 residues. V lost 6 bases and J lost 9; bases outside the gene matches: 10. The CDR3 DNA follows: TGTGCCAGCAGCCCGGACAGGAGTAGGAAAAAACTGTTTTTT. Translation: CASSPDRSRKKLFF.

Many counts were recorded for this clonotype. The chain couples TRBV27 to TRBJ2-7; TRBD1 aligns across 7 bases. After removal of 8 bases from V and 8 bases from J, the junction contained 18 bases not matched to a gene. CDR3 size: 15 residues. Germline V lookup: CDR1 MNHEY, CDR2 SMNVEV (reference sequence). DNA of the CDR3: TGTGCCAGCGGGTACCTTGGGACAGCTCTACGAAAGCAGTACTTC. The encoded protein is CASGYLGTALRKQYF.

This clonotype was detected only a few times. The J gene is TRBJ1-1, the V gene TRBV20-1; D perhaps matches TRBD1 (5 bases). CDR1 DFQATT and CDR2 SNEGSKA come from the germline V gene (reference sequence). The CDR3 is 14 residues long. The V end lost 0 bases, the J end lost 5 bases, and 13 bases lay between the germline ends. CDR3 nucleotide sequence: TGCAGTGCTAGAGAGGGGGGAGTTGTGACTGAAGCTTTCTTT. Residues: CSAREGGVVTEAFF.

Judged by abundance, this clonotype is large. V gene TRBV5-1 combines with J gene TRBJ2-2; TRBD2 agrees at 13 bases. V lost 7 bases and J lost 0; bases outside the gene matches: 15. There are 20 residues in the CDR3. CDR1 is SGHRS and CDR2 is YFSETQ in the germline V gene. CDR3 region: CASRDRDGLAGDSNTGELFF. DNA for the CDR3: TGCGCCAGCCGGGACAGAGATGGACTAGCGGGAGACTCGAACACCGGGGAGCTGTTTTTT. Based on the CDR3 plus reference TRBV5-1 and TRBJ2-2, the full variable domain is KAGVTQTPRYLIKTRGQQVTLSCSPISGHRSVSWYQQTPGQGLQFLFEYFSETQRNKGNFPGRFSGRQFSNSRSEMNVSTLELGDSALYLCASRDRDGLAGDSNTGELFFGEGSRLTVL.

This clonotype was observed many times. The chain recombines TRBV2 with TRBJ2-7; the match to TRBD1 covers 7 bases. The J segment lost 2 bases and the V segment lost 2 bases, leaving 3 bases of the junction unmatched. The CDR3 spans 14 residues. Germline-derived CDR1 and CDR2 are SNHLY and FYNNEI. CDR3: CASSEWDRAYEQYF. CDR3 nucleotide sequence: TGTGCCAGCAGTGAATGGGACAGAGCCTACGAGCAGTACTTC.

The chain couples TRBV10-3 to TRBJ1-2; TRBD1 agrees at 9 bases. Germline V gene data show CDR1 as ENHRY and CDR2 as SYGVKD. V was pared by 8 bases and J by 8 bases, with 9 bases of the junction left unmatched. The CDR3 is 13 residues long. CDR3 DNA: TGTGCCATCCAGAGACACAGGGGGCCAGGCTACACCTTC. It encodes CAIQRHRGPGYTF.

The V and J genes are TRBV10-3 and TRBJ2-4, with TRBD1 matching over 7 bases. V was pared by 3 bases and J by 3 bases, with 5 bases of the junction left unmatched. The CDR3 runs to 15 residues. Germline assignment: CDR1 ENHRY and CDR2 SYGVKD. DNA for the CDR3: TGTGCCATCAGTGAAGAGCAGGGGGTCAAAAACATTCAGTACTTC. Its translation is CAISEEQGVKNIQYF.

This chain connects TRBV5-4 to TRBJ2-3; tentative D call: TRBD1 (6 bases). The CDR3 totals 15 residues. Trimming took 1 base from V and 5 from J, leaving 14 bases between them. Per germline, CDR1 SGHNT and CDR2 YYREEE (reference sequence). As DNA, the CDR3 is TGTGCCAGCAGCTTGAGACAGGCCTTAGTAGATACGCAGTATTTT. This encodes CASSLRQALVDTQYF.

This clonotype was counted a few times. The V call is TRBV9, the J call TRBJ2-2; 13 bases map to TRBD2. V was pared by 4 bases and J by 8 bases, with 8 bases of the junction left unmatched. Germline assignment: CDR1 SGDLS and CDR2 YYNGEE. This CDR3 comprises 16 residues. The CDR3 DNA follows: TGTGCCAGCAGCCATGGGACTAGCGGGGACCTGGGGGAGCTGTTTTTT. It codes for CASSHGTSGDLGELFF.

This clonotype was seen a handful of times. The chain recombines TRBV7-9 with TRBJ1-2; D remains ambiguous. Germline CDR1 and CDR2: SEHNR and FQNEAQ (reference sequence). There are 14 residues in the CDR3. Trimming removed 4 bases from V and 5 bases from J, with 14 bases in between. The CDR3 bases are TGTGCCAGCAGCTCACGGACGGCTACTTATGGCTACACCTTC. Encoded protein: CASSSRTATYGYTF. Supplemented by reference TRBV7-9 and TRBJ1-2, the full variable domain reads DTGVSQNPRHKITKRGQNVTFRCDPISEHNRLYWYRQTLGQGPEFLTYFQNEAQLEKSRLLSDRFSAERPKGSFSTLEIQRTEQGDSAMYLCASSSRTATYGYTFGSGTRLTVV.

This clonotype has ten or more counts. The chain is built from TRBV20-1 and TRBJ2-3; 9 nucleotides line up with TRBD2. Germline values: CDR1 DFQATT, CDR2 SNEGSKA (reference sequence). V lost 8 bases to trimming and J lost 3 bases; unmatched junction nucleotides: 21. The CDR3 consists of 18 residues. The CDR3 DNA reads as TGCAGTCTTAAGACCCCGACTAGCGGAACGACGATGACAGATACGCAGTATTTT. It translates to CSLKTPTSGTTMTDTQYF.

This clonotype was picked up a small number of times. The chain uses TRBV7-8 and TRBJ2-5, with TRBD2 identical over 11 bases. Germline V CDR1 and CDR2: SGHVS, FQNEAQ. The V segment lost 4 bases and the J segment 2 bases; nucleotides outside the gene matches: 3. The CDR3 length is 15 residues. In DNA, the CDR3 is TGTGCCAGCAGCTCGACTAGCGGGGTGCAAGAGACCCAGTACTTC. The encoded protein is CASSSTSGVQETQYF.

This clonotype was seen at least ten times. The chain combines TRBV20-1 with TRBJ2-3, with a tentative D call TRBD1 (5 bases). Germline V gene data show CDR1 as DFQATT and CDR2 as SNEGSKA (reference sequence). V lost 4 bases to trimming and J lost 2 bases, with 10 bases between them. This CDR3 has 13 residues. Here the CDR3 DNA reads TGCAGTGCTACCCAGGGCCCCACAGATACGCAGTATTTT. Encoded protein: CSATQGPTDTQYF.

This clonotype has ten or more counts. The J gene is TRBJ1-1, the V gene TRBV7-9, with D unclear. Trimming left V 3 bases short and J 1 base short, with 9 bases between. CDR1 is SEHNR, CDR2 FQNEAQ, per germline (reference sequence). This CDR3 is 14 amino acids long. CDR3 nucleotides: TGTGCCAGCAGCTTTGTGTTCGAGAACACTGAAGCTTTCTTT. Encoded protein: CASSFVFENTEAFF. The complete variable domain, with remaining parts taken from reference TRBV7-9 and TRBJ1-1, reads DTGVSQNPRHKITKRGQNVTFRCDPISEHNRLYWYRQTLGQGPEFLTYFQNEAQLEKSRLLSDRFSAERPKGSFSTLEIQRTEQGDSAMYLCASSFVFENTEAFFGQGTRLTVV.